In its sample, the clone carrying this T cell receptor (beta chain) was seen once. What it binds is unknown. Only in-frame clones appear in the TCRdb table, and some are missing; sequencing was by immunoSEQ multiplex PCR. Of over 7,500 clones in the sample, about 80% were seen once. This sample is drawn from a study of T cell repertoires in ileal Crohn's disease. The CDR3 has 14 amino acids. Germline CDR1 is MDHEN and CDR2 is SYDVKM. The V end lost 3 bases, the J end lost 4 bases, and 13 bases lay between the germline ends. Overall study findings and caveats: Clonality above 26.8% at surgery always came with endoscopic recurrence.

The TCR was taken from an adult with Crohn's disease. The specimen sequenced was ileal tissue. This chain uses TRBV28 with TRBJ2-7; tentative D call: TRBD1 (7 bases). CDR3 region: CASSFAQGGYEQYF. In DNA, the CDR3 is TGTGCCAGCAGTTTTGCCCAGGGGGGATACGAGCAGTACTTC.